These 28 T cell receptor beta chains came from one sample sequenced in a study of Ad26.COV2.S vaccination and SARS-CoV-2 variants. The table came from immunoSEQ multiplex PCR; TCRdb's copy has only in-frame clones and leaves some out. The sample holds around 450,000 clones, 90% seen once. Stated treatment: around 19 received Ad26.COV2.S at low or high dose, single or two shots; about 5 received placebo; per-sample allocation not given. Day 63 after the first injection of vaccine or placebo was the sampling time. The material sequenced was peripheral blood, taken in a trial of Ad26.COV2.S vaccine versus placebo. Receptor source: a person between 18 and 65 years old who received the Ad26.COV2.S COVID-19 vaccine or a placebo.

The V gene is TRBV19, the J gene TRBJ1-5; TRBD1 aligns across 8 bases. Germline CDR1 and CDR2: LNHDA and SQIVND (reference sequence). Germline trimming cut 6 bases from V and 2 bases from J; bases unmatched to any gene: 6. This CDR3 comprises 15 residues. The CDR3 is CASSIQGEGNQPQHF. The CDR3 region has the DNA TGTGCCAGTAGCATACAGGGGGAAGGCAATCAGCCCCAGCATTTT.

V gene TRBV5-8 combines with J gene TRBJ2-3; the D call may be TRBD1 or TRBD2 (5 bases each). Per germline, CDR1 SGHTS and CDR2 YDEGEE. The CDR3 spans 12 residues. The germline V and J ends were trimmed by 6 bases and 3 bases, with 8 bases remaining between them. CDR3: CASNEGTDTQYF. In DNA form, the CDR3 reads TGTGCCAGCAATGAGGGGACAGATACGCAGTATTTT.

The chain couples TRBV28 to TRBJ2-2, with a possible D match to TRBD2 (5 bases). CDR3 length: 14 amino acids. V was trimmed by 3 bases and J by 3 bases, leaving 8 bases between them. Germline CDR1 MDHEN, CDR2 SYDVKM. The CDR3 DNA follows: TGTGCCAGCAGTTTCAGGAGGTACACCGGGGAGCTGTTTTTT. Protein sequence: CASSFRRYTGELFF.

This clone turned up a few times. The chain joins TRBV18 to TRBJ2-2, with D maybe TRBD1 (6 bases). The V gene lost 6 bases and the J gene lost 4 bases, with 12 bases spanning the gap. The germline V gene encodes CDR1 KGHSH and CDR2 LQKENI. The CDR3 totals 14 residues. The chain's CDR3 is CASSPGTPTGELFF. CDR3 coding DNA: TGTGCCAGCTCCCCCGGGACACCCACCGGGGAGCTGTTTTTT.

The rearrangement links TRBV10-3 to TRBJ2-1; TRBD2 might be the D (6 bases). Germline V gene data show CDR1 as ENHRY and CDR2 as SYGVKD. This CDR3 comprises 15 residues. V was cut by 7 bases and J by 8 bases, with 21 bases left in between. CDR3 region: CAITPRLDPGDEQFF. In DNA form, the CDR3 reads TGTGCCATCACGCCGCGACTAGACCCTGGGGATGAGCAGTTCTTC.

The rearrangement links TRBV4-1 to TRBJ2-7, with D perhaps matching TRBD1 (6 bases). Trimming took off 0 bases at V and 4 bases at J, with 7 bases between the two ends. The CDR3 is 13 amino acids. Germline CDR1 and CDR2: MGHRA and YSYEKL. CDR3 in DNA: TGCGCCAGCAGCCAAGAGCAGGGGTACGAGCAGTACTTC. This encodes CASSQEQGYEQYF.

The chain employs TRBV7-6 and TRBJ2-5, with 10 bases matching TRBD2. Per germline, CDR1 SGHVS and CDR2 FNYEAQ. CDR3 size: 16 residues. The ends lost 2 bases at V and 5 bases at J; junction bases unmatched: 8. The CDR3 here is CASSLSGRAQVETQYF. The CDR3, as DNA: TGTGCCAGCAGCTTAAGCGGGAGGGCCCAGGTGGAGACCCAGTACTTC.

J is TRBJ1-1 and V is TRBV28; 9 bases line up with TRBD1. Germline V gene lookup returns CDR1 MDHEN and CDR2 SYDVKM. This CDR3 spans 14 amino acids. V lost 4 bases and J lost 7; bases outside the gene matches: 7. CDR3 in DNA: TGTGCCAGCAGTTCCTCGGGACAGGGTAATGAAGCTTTCTTT. It translates to CASSSSGQGNEAFF.

The chain carries TRBV24-1 and TRBJ2-2; D is possibly TRBD1 (5 bases). From germline, CDR1 is KGHDR and CDR2 SFDVKD. The V gene lost 4 bases and the J gene lost 6 bases, with 14 bases spanning the gap. There are 15 residues in the CDR3. The CDR3 sequence: CATSDPRLGPGELFF. Written as DNA, the CDR3 is TGTGCCACCAGTGACCCCCGGCTGGGGCCCGGGGAGCTGTTTTTT.

The chain has TRBV2 and TRBJ2-7; 7 bases agree with TRBD1. Germline V CDR1 and CDR2: SNHLY, FYNNEI. The CDR3 runs 12 residues. V lost 6 bases, J lost 7 bases, and 6 bases stayed unmatched. CDR3 amino acids: CASSPDREEQYF. CDR3 nucleotides: TGTGCCAGCAGCCCCGACAGGGAGGAGCAGTACTTC. The full variable domain, in which reference TRBV2 and TRBJ2-7 provide the parts outside the CDR3, is EPEVTQTPSHQVTQMGQEVILRCVPISNHLYFYWYRQILGQKVEFLVSFYNNEISEKSEIFDDQFSVERPDGSNFTLKIRSTKLEDSAMYFCASSPDREEQYFGPGTRLTVT.

CDR3 DNA sequence: TGTGCCAGCTCGCTACTAGCGGGAGAAGTCGGCGAGCAGTACTTC. This gives the protein CASSLLAGEVGEQYF. This chain uses TRBV18 with TRBJ2-7; TRBD2 aligns across 11 bases. Germline CDR1 and CDR2: KGHSH and LQKENI. This CDR3 is 15 amino acids long. Trimming cost V 6 bases and J 6 bases; bases outside gene matches: 10.

The V call is TRBV2, the J call TRBJ2-3, with D perhaps matching TRBD2 (6 bases). The CDR3 is 13 amino acids. The V gene's germline CDR1 is SNHLY and CDR2 FYNNEI. V lost 8 bases to trimming and J lost 4 bases, with 13 bases between them. DNA of the CDR3: TGTGCCAGCTCACGGGAGTCCGCAGATACGCAGTATTTT. It translates to CASSRESADTQYF.

V is TRBV15 and J is TRBJ2-5, with 7 bases matching TRBD1. This CDR3 is 11 amino acids long. Unmatched junction bases numbered 0, after V lost 8 bases and J lost 3 bases. CDR1 LNHNV and CDR2 YYDKDF come from the germline V gene (reference sequence). The CDR3 coding sequence is TGTGCCACCGGGACAGAAGAGACCCAGTACTTC. It encodes CATGTEETQYF.

This clone turned up a few times. The genes are TRBV6-2 or TRBV6-3 and TRBJ1-5; the match to TRBD1 covers 7 bases. Germline V CDR1 and CDR2: MNHEY, SVGEGT. This CDR3 contains 16 residues. Germline trimming cut 2 bases from V and 1 base from J; bases unmatched to any gene: 5. CDR3 sequence: CASSYQTGTSNQPQHF. As DNA, the CDR3 is TGTGCCAGCAGTTACCAGACAGGGACAAGCAATCAGCCCCAGCATTTT.

The rearrangement links TRBV28 to TRBJ1-2; TRBD1 might be the D (5 bases). Germline loops: CDR1 MDHEN, CDR2 SYDVKM. The CDR3 spans 13 residues. Between the trimmed V and J ends, which lost 6 bases and 4 bases, there was a span of 12 bases. CDR3 DNA sequence: TGTGCCAGCAGGGACCTGGGGGGCTATGGCTACACCTTC. Translation gives CASRDLGGYGYTF.

CDR3 nucleotide sequence: TGTGCCAGCAGTCGGCCAGGGTGGGAGACCCAGTACTTC. It yields the protein CASSRPGWETQYF. The chain has TRBV27 and TRBJ2-5, with D possibly TRBD1 on 5 matching bases. Trimming took off 5 bases at V and 5 bases at J, with 12 bases between the two ends. CDR3 length: 13 residues. CDR1 is MNHEY, CDR2 SMNVEV, per germline (reference sequence).

This chain uses TRBV7-2 with TRBJ2-1, with D perhaps TRBD1 (6 bases). CDR1 is SGHTA and CDR2 is FQGNSA in the germline V gene. The CDR3 runs 15 residues. V was pared by 5 bases and J by 1 base, with 12 bases between. Here the CDR3 DNA reads TGTGCCAGCAGCCCCGGGACAAATTCCTACAATGAGCAGTTCTTC. As protein: CASSPGTNSYNEQFF.

The V and J genes are TRBV30 and TRBJ1-6; 7 nucleotides line up with TRBD1. CDR1 and CDR2 (germline): GTSNPN, SVGIG (reference sequence). V lost 4 bases and J lost 7; bases outside the gene matches: 4. The CDR3 loop spans 13 amino acids. CDR3 sequence reads: CAWTTGVNSPLHF. In nucleotides, the CDR3 is TGTGCCTGGACCACAGGGGTAAATTCACCCCTCCACTTT.

The rearrangement links TRBV6-6 to TRBJ1-5; 7 bases line up with TRBD1. Germline-derived CDR1 and CDR2 are MNHNY and SVGAGI (reference sequence). The CDR3 runs 15 residues. Losses at the gene ends were 2 bases for V and 3 bases for J; bases not matched to a gene: 4. The CDR3 sequence is CASSYPGTDNQPQHF. In DNA form, the CDR3 reads TGTGCCAGCAGTTACCCCGGGACAGACAATCAGCCCCAGCATTTT.

CDR3 in amino acids: CSARGRNEQFF. Written as DNA, the CDR3 is TGCAGTGCTAGAGGGCGGAATGAGCAGTTCTTC. The rearrangement links TRBV20-1 to TRBJ2-1, with no clear D. The CDR3 is 11 residues long. V was shortened by 1 base and J by 7 bases, with 5 bases between the two germline ends. Germline V gene data show CDR1 as DFQATT and CDR2 as SNEGSKA (reference sequence).

This clone was counted once. The chain links TRBV29-1 to TRBJ1-1; D gene uncertain. Trimming removed 1 base from V and 8 bases from J, with 8 bases in between. The germline V gene encodes CDR1 SQVTM and CDR2 ANQGSEA. CDR3 size: 11 residues. For the CDR3, the DNA is TGCAGCGTTGAAGGTCAAGAGGAAGCTTTCTTT. Translated: CSVEGQEEAFF.

This clone was seen just once. The V and J genes are TRBV4-3 and TRBJ2-1; D may match TRBD1 or TRBD2 (5 bases each). The CDR3 covers 16 residues. Germline V gives CDR1 LGHNA, CDR2 YSLEER. Trimming pared 1 base from V and 2 bases from J, leaving 12 bases between. The CDR3: CASSQALGTPYNEQFF. As DNA, the CDR3 is TGCGCCAGCAGCCAAGCCCTCGGGACGCCCTACAATGAGCAGTTCTTC.

This chain links TRBV27 with TRBJ2-7; weak D call: TRBD2 (5 bases). Germline V CDR1 and CDR2: MNHEY, SMNVEV (reference sequence). The V and J ends lost 7 bases and 0 bases respectively, with 16 bases between them. The CDR3 runs 15 residues. The CDR3 nucleotides read TGTGCCAGCAATACCAACGGACTGACCTCCTACGAGCAGTACTTC. It encodes CASNTNGLTSYEQYF.

The rearrangement links TRBV4-2 to TRBJ2-7; TRBD1 aligns across 12 bases. This CDR3 is built from 16 residues. Per the germline V gene, CDR1 is LGHNA and CDR2 is YNFKEQ. The V segment lost 0 bases and the J segment 5 bases; nucleotides outside the gene matches: 5. The CDR3 region is CASSQDPGQGADEQYF. The CDR3 DNA sequence: TGTGCCAGCAGCCAAGATCCGGGACAGGGGGCGGACGAGCAGTACTTC.

This chain links TRBV21-1 with TRBJ2-7; the D call of TRBD1 is as the table states it, not checked on the DNA. TRBV21-1 is termed a pseudogene. The CDR3 is 17 residues long. The CDR3 region is CASSFGQGHVQPREQYF. The CDR3, as DNA: TGTGCCAGCAGCTTCGGACAGGGCCACGTTCAACCTAGGGAGCAGTACTTC.

The table lists this clone with a count of one. This chain links TRBV29-1 with TRBJ1-2; 9 nucleotides align to TRBD1. The ends lost 6 bases at V and 2 bases at J; junction bases unmatched: 4. Germline V gene data show CDR1 as SQVTM and CDR2 as ANQGSEA. The CDR3 has 13 residues. The CDR3 spells CSVGTGNNYGYTF. CDR3 nucleotide sequence: TGCAGCGTGGGGACAGGGAACAACTATGGCTACACCTTC.

The rearrangement uses TRBV7-8 and TRBJ2-1, with 12 bases identical to TRBD2. Unmatched junction bases numbered 13, after V lost 6 bases and J lost 1 base. The CDR3 sequence is 19 residues long. Per germline, CDR1 SGHVS and CDR2 FQNEAQ. The CDR3 spells CASRLGRLAGVRSYNEQFF. The CDR3 nucleotides are TGTGCCAGCAGGTTGGGTCGACTAGCGGGAGTGAGATCCTACAATGAGCAGTTCTTC.

CDR3 loop: CASSYRGQNYGYTF. CDR3 coding DNA: TGTGCCAGCAGTTACCGCGGACAGAACTATGGCTACACCTTC. The chain combines TRBV6-2 or TRBV6-3 with TRBJ1-2; D might be TRBD1 (6 bases). With 2 bases removed from V and 2 bases from J, the gap between germline ends came to 9 bases. Looked up from germline, CDR1 is MNHEY and CDR2 is SVGEGT. CDR3 size: 14 residues.